The 12 T cell receptor beta chains reported below all come from one sample, sequenced in a study of regulatory T cells in long-lasting Graves disease. The authors built TCR beta libraries using iRepertoire HTBI primers and Arm-PCR of CDR3 regions. TCRdb re-called the multiplex PCR reads through MiXCR, storing one row per CDR3 protein. The table records 620,000 or so distinct CDR3 sequences, less than 20% of them present only once. Regarding time point: newly diagnosed GD, antithyroid drugs for less than 3 months. RNA isolated from PBMCs was used to make the TCR library. This same sample was also taken into another study, of T cells in Graves' hyperthyroidism and ophthalmopathy.

Sequencing was performed on peripheral blood mononuclear cells (PBMCs), taken at new diagnosis, from a patient treated with antithyroid drugs. These TCRs come from a woman younger than 45 with Graves disease.

The gene calls are TRBV5-1 and TRBJ1-3, with D unresolved. The CDR3 sequence is 13 residues long. V lost 7 bases to trimming and J lost 0 bases, with 8 bases between them. Germline CDR1 is SGHRS and CDR2 is YFSETQ. The CDR3 DNA follows: TGCGCCAGCCAGACTGTCTCTGGAAACACCATATATTTT. Protein product: CASQTVSGNTIYF.

Ten or more counts support this clonotype. This chain links TRBV2 with TRBJ1-1; tentative D call: TRBD1 (6 bases). The CDR3 consists of 13 residues. In germline, CDR1 is SNHLY, CDR2 FYNNEI. Trimming stripped 7 bases from V and 6 bases from J, with 15 bases between. The CDR3 is CASNYRVVAEAFF. Here the CDR3 DNA reads TGTGCCAGCAATTACAGGGTAGTGGCTGAAGCTTTCTTT. Based on the CDR3 plus reference TRBV2 and TRBJ1-1, the full variable domain is EPEVTQTPSHQVTQMGQEVILRCVPISNHLYFYWYRQILGQKVEFLVSFYNNEISEKSEIFDDQFSVERPDGSNFTLKIRSTKLEDSAMYFCASNYRVVAEAFFGQGTRLTVV.

The table lists this clonotype with a few counts. V is TRBV20-1 and J is TRBJ1-2; D is possibly TRBD1 (6 bases). The CDR3 has 12 amino acids. With 3 bases removed from V and 6 bases from J, the gap between germline ends came to 11 bases. The germline V gene encodes CDR1 DFQATT and CDR2 SNEGSKA (reference sequence). The CDR3 DNA follows: TGCAGTGCTAGGAGGACAGCTGATGGCTACACCTTC. Translation gives CSARRTADGYTF.

This clonotype was seen at least ten times. This CDR3 is CASSINRGSMNTEAFF. The CDR3 DNA reads as TGTGCCAGCAGCATAAACAGGGGGTCCATGAACACTGAAGCTTTCTTT. The V call is TRBV2, the J call TRBJ1-1; 8 positions match TRBD1. CDR1 is SNHLY, CDR2 FYNNEI, per germline. This CDR3 contains 16 residues. V lost 6 bases to trimming and J lost 0 bases; unmatched junction nucleotides: 9. Complete variable domain (other parts from reference TRBV2 and TRBJ1-1): EPEVTQTPSHQVTQMGQEVILRCVPISNHLYFYWYRQILGQKVEFLVSFYNNEISEKSEIFDDQFSVERPDGSNFTLKIRSTKLEDSAMYFCASSINRGSMNTEAFFGQGTRLTVV.

This clonotype occurred a few times. At one boundary the junction diverges from the germline segment, which might be a read error. The chain uses TRBV28 and TRBJ1-5, with D possibly TRBD1 on 5 matching bases. CDR1 MDHEN and CDR2 SYDVKM come from the germline V gene. The CDR3 extends over 14 amino acids. The CDR3 loop reads CACSLGQGSQPQHF. DNA for the CDR3: TGTGCCTGCAGTTTGGGGCAGGGAAGCCAGCCCCAGCATTTT.

V is TRBV30 and J is TRBJ2-2; no definite D call. Germline V gene data show CDR1 as GTSNPN and CDR2 as SVGIG (reference sequence). There are 13 residues in the CDR3. V dropped 2 bases and J dropped 1 base, with 5 bases sitting between them. CDR3 DNA: TGTGCCTGGAGTCAACAGAACACCGGGGAGCTGTTTTTT. The encoded protein is CAWSQQNTGELFF.

This clonotype was detected a few times. The chain recombines TRBV28 with TRBJ2-2, with D tentatively TRBD2 (5 bases). The V gene's germline CDR1 is MDHEN and CDR2 SYDVKM. Trimming cost V 7 bases and J 3 bases, with 15 bases left between them. The CDR3 covers 15 residues. DNA for the CDR3: TGTGCCAGCACCCCGTGGGCTAGCTACACCGGGGAGCTGTTTTTT. It translates to CASTPWASYTGELFF.

The V call is TRBV2, the J call TRBJ1-4; D unclear. With 5 bases removed from V and 3 bases from J, the gap between germline ends came to 7 bases. CDR3 length: 13 residues. Germline CDR1 SNHLY, CDR2 FYNNEI. DNA of the CDR3: TGTGCCAGCAGTTATACTGCTAATGAAAAACTGTTTTTT. Translated, it gives CASSYTANEKLFF.

This clonotype was observed at least ten times. J is TRBJ1-4 and V is TRBV12-3 or TRBV12-4; unclear D gene. The CDR3 consists of 13 residues. Between the trimmed V and J ends, which lost 3 bases and 13 bases, there was a span of 15 bases. CDR3 loop: CASSFSLAVGLFF. CDR3 DNA: TGTGCCAGCAGTTTTTCCCTCGCCGTAGGACTGTTTTTT.

This clonotype was recorded a few times. The rearrangement uses TRBV27 and TRBJ2-1; 11 bases fit TRBD2. The CDR3 is made up of 17 amino acids. V was clipped by 5 bases and J by 2 bases; unmatched bases: 8. Germline-derived CDR1 and CDR2 are MNHEY and SMNVEV (reference sequence). The CDR3 spells CASSTTFSGGAYNEQFF. The CDR3 DNA sequence: TGTGCCAGCAGTACAACCTTTAGCGGGGGGGCCTACAATGAGCAGTTCTTC.

This clonotype was recorded at least ten times. The chain carries TRBV7-8 and TRBJ1-1, with a weak D call TRBD1 (5 bases). V lost 4 bases, J lost 1 base, and 13 bases lay in between. The germline V gene encodes CDR1 SGHVS and CDR2 FQNEAQ. The CDR3 covers 15 residues. The CDR3 bases are TGTGCCAGCAGCTACAAAAATGACAGGAACACTGAAGCTTTCTTT. Protein: CASSYKNDRNTEAFF.

The chain carries TRBV4-1 and TRBJ2-1; D is unclear. Looked up from germline, CDR1 is MGHRA and CDR2 is YSYEKL. The CDR3 is 15 residues long. V dropped 0 bases and J dropped 9 bases, with 15 bases sitting between them. CDR3 bases: TGCGCCAGCAGCCAAGAAGGGTGCCAGCCCGTTGAGCAGTTCTTC. Its protein is CASSQEGCQPVEQFF.